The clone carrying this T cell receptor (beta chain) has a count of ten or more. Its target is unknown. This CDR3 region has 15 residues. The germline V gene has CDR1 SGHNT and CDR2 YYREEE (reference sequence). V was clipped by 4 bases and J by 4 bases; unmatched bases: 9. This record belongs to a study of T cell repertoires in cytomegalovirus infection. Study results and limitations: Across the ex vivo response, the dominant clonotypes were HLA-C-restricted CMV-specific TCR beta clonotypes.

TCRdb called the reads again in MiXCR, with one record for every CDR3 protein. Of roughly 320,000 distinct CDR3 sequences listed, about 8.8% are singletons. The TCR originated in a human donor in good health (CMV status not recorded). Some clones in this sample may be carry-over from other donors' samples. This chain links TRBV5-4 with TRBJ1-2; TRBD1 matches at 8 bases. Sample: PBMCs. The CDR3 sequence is CASSGGDRQVYGYTF. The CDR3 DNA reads TGTGCCAGCAGCGGAGGGGACAGGCAGGTCTATGGCTACACCTTC.